A single sample gave rise to the 7 T cell receptor beta chains below, sequenced in a study of cytomegalovirus exposure and HLA in healthy donors. Both 60 Vbeta primers and 13 Jbeta primers went into the PCR. The table came from immunoSEQ multiplex PCR; TCRdb's copy has only in-frame clones and leaves some out. Here the sample spans 150,000 to 170,000 clones, about 83% being singletons. Sequencing used PBMCs. Receptors originate from a woman aged 40 to 50 in good health and CMV-seronegative.

The chain joins TRBV7-9 to TRBJ2-7; 9 bases agree with TRBD1. V shed 4 bases and J 9 bases; nucleotides not matched to a gene: 7. Germline CDR1 SEHNR, CDR2 FQNEAQ (reference sequence). The CDR3 extends over 13 amino acids. The CDR3 region is CASSSGTGLGQYF. CDR3 sequence (DNA): TGTGCCAGCAGCTCCGGGACAGGGTTAGGGCAGTACTTC.

This clone appeared a single time. V gene TRBV10-3 combines with J gene TRBJ2-7, with 7 bases fitting TRBD2. The CDR3 covers 11 residues. Germline V CDR1 and CDR2: ENHRY, SYGVKD. The junction had 4 bases not matched to a gene; V was cut back by 11 bases and J by 3 bases. The DNA for the CDR3 is TGTGCCGGGGGAGGGAACTACGAGCAGTACTTC. This sequence encodes CAGGGNYEQYF.

V usage is TRBV5-1 and J usage is TRBJ1-4; the D gene is possibly TRBD1 (6 bases). The germline V and J ends were trimmed by 4 bases and 4 bases, with 11 bases remaining between them. This CDR3 is built from 14 residues. The germline CDR1 and CDR2 sequences are SGHRS and YFSETQ. DNA for the CDR3: TGCGCCAGCAGCACCGACAGGTATAATGAAAAACTGTTTTTT. Protein sequence: CASSTDRYNEKLFF.

The genes are TRBV29-1 and TRBJ1-1; TRBD1 is a possible D gene (5 bases). The CDR3 has 13 residues. V gave up 6 bases and J gave up 0 bases, with 11 bases separating them. Germline CDR1 and CDR2: SQVTM and ANQGSEA. The CDR3 protein is CSVAGLMNTEAFF. The CDR3 DNA follows: TGCAGCGTCGCGGGGCTTATGAACACTGAAGCTTTCTTT.

The chain is built from TRBV6-6 and TRBJ1-1; D is unresolved. The CDR3 covers 12 residues. The V end lost 11 bases, the J end lost 4 bases, and 14 bases lay between the germline ends. CDR1 and CDR2 from the germline V gene are MNHNY and SVGAGI (reference sequence). This CDR3 is CAGIGGSTEAFF. CDR3 nucleotide sequence: TGTGCCGGGATTGGTGGGAGCACTGAAGCTTTCTTT.

V usage is TRBV7-2 and J usage is TRBJ2-7, with D unresolved. The CDR3 has 14 amino acids. V lost 1 base and J lost 4, with 11 bases in between. Per the germline V gene, CDR1 is SGHTA and CDR2 is FQGNSA. CDR3 region: CASSLGPGSYEQYF. DNA for the CDR3: TGTGCCAGCAGCTTAGGGCCAGGTAGTTACGAGCAGTACTTC.

The chain couples TRBV30 to TRBJ1-1; no clear D. The CDR3 covers 13 residues. Trimming stripped 3 bases from V and 3 bases from J, with 11 bases between. CDR1 GTSNPN and CDR2 SVGIG come from the germline V gene (reference sequence). CDR3 protein: CAWSVEGHTEAFF. DNA for the CDR3: TGTGCCTGGAGCGTGGAGGGCCACACTGAAGCTTTCTTT.